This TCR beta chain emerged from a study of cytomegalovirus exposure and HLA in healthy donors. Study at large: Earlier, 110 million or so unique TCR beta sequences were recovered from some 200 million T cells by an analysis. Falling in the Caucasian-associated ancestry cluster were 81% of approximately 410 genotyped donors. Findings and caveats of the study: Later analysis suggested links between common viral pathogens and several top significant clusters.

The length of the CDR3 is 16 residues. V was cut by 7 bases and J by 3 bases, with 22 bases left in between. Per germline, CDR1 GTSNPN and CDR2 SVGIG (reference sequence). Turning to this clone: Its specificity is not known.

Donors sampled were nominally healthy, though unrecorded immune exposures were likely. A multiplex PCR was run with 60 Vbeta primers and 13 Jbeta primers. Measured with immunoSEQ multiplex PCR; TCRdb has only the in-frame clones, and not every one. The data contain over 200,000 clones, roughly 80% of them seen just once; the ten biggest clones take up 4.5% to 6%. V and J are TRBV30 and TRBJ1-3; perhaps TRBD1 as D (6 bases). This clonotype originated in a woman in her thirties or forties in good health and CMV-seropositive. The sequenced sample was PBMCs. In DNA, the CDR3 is TGTGCCTTACGTACAGGGAGTTGGGTTGATGGAAACACCATATATTTT. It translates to CALRTGSWVDGNTIYF. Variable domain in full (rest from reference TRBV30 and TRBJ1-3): SQTIHQWPATLVQPVGSPLSLECTVEGTSNPNLYWYRQAAGRGLQLLFYSVGIGQISSEVPQNLSASRPQDRQFILSSKKLLLSDSGFYLCALRTGSWVDGNTIYFGEGSWLTVV.